These 27 T cell receptor beta chains came from one sample sequenced in a study of CD8 T cells in ankylosing spondylitis. TCRdb fed the 5' RACE reads into MiXCR, producing one record per CDR3 protein. The data contain around 120,000 distinct CDR3 sequences, roughly an eighth of them singletons. The sample comprised blood, either unsorted or a sorted T cell fraction (not recorded which). The receptors were gathered from a female donor with ankylosing spondylitis or in good health (not recorded which).

The rearrangement uses TRBV7-2 and TRBJ1-1; perhaps TRBD1 as D (5 bases). V shed 2 bases and J shed 10 bases, with 11 bases lying between them. The CDR3 runs to 12 residues. Germline CDR1 reads SGHTA; CDR2 reads FQGNSA. The CDR3 spells CASSLSWGGAFF. The CDR3 bases are TGTGCCAGCAGCTTATCCTGGGGGGGAGCTTTCTTT.

The sample holds many counts of this clonotype. The chain uses TRBV27 and TRBJ2-2; TRBD2 matches 12 bases. Germline V gene lookup returns CDR1 MNHEY and CDR2 SMNVEV (reference sequence). V trimming: 5 bases; J trimming: 6 bases; junction bases outside the gene matches: 4. This CDR3 has 15 amino acids. The CDR3 nucleotides read TGTGCCAGCAGTCTAGCGGGGGGGTTCCCCGGGGAGCTGTTTTTT. Its protein product is CASSLAGGFPGELFF.

Ten or more counts support this clonotype. CDR3 DNA sequence: TGCGCCAGCAGCTTGGCGCAAGGACAGGGGGTAGAGGTTCGCTACAATGAGCAGTTCTTC. Protein: CASSLAQGQGVEVRYNEQFF. The V and J genes are TRBV5-1 and TRBJ2-1; 10 bases map to TRBD1. J was trimmed by 3 bases and V by 0 bases; bases with no gene match: 15. Germline V gene data show CDR1 as SGHRS and CDR2 as YFSETQ. The CDR3 spans 20 residues.

This clonotype came up many times. This chain uses TRBV20-1 with TRBJ2-1; 9 bases fit TRBD2. The germline V gene encodes CDR1 DFQATT and CDR2 SNEGSKA (reference sequence). The junction had 11 bases not matched to a gene; V was cut back by 5 bases and J by 3 bases. The CDR3 runs to 16 residues. The CDR3 sequence: CSARVVAGAFYNEQFF. The CDR3, as DNA: TGCAGTGCTCGTGTTGTAGCGGGAGCCTTCTACAATGAGCAGTTCTTC.

V usage is TRBV30 and J usage is TRBJ2-5; D is ambiguous. Deletions cut 2 bases from V and 5 bases from J, with 6 bases between. The CDR3 is made up of 11 amino acids. The germline gives CDR1 GTSNPN, CDR2 SVGIG (reference sequence). The CDR3 is CAWSPWETQYF. The CDR3 nucleotides read TGTGCCTGGAGTCCCTGGGAGACCCAGTACTTC. Full variable domain (rest looked up from reference TRBV30 and TRBJ2-5): SQTIHQWPATLVQPVGSPLSLECTVEGTSNPNLYWYRQAAGRGLQLLFYSVGIGQISSEVPQNLSASRPQDRQFILSSKKLLLSDSGFYLCAWSPWETQYFGPGTRLLVL.

V gene TRBV9 combines with J gene TRBJ2-1; possibly TRBD2 for D (5 bases). With 0 bases removed from V and 9 bases from J, the gap between germline ends came to 13 bases. The length of the CDR3 is 14 residues. Germline loops: CDR1 SGDLS, CDR2 YYNGEE. The CDR3 sequence is CASSVEGAPGEQFF. The CDR3 nucleotides read TGTGCCAGCAGCGTAGAGGGAGCCCCGGGTGAGCAGTTCTTC.

This clonotype has only a few counts. The chain couples TRBV9 to TRBJ2-1; possible D gene TRBD2, 5 bases. Per the germline V gene, CDR1 is SGDLS and CDR2 is YYNGEE. The CDR3 has 15 residues. Trimming removed 0 bases from V and 4 bases from J, with 11 bases in between. The CDR3 bases are TGTGCCAGCAGCGTAGAGGCGGGCCGTTACAATGAGCAGTTCTTC. It yields the protein CASSVEAGRYNEQFF.

This clonotype was observed many times. The chain combines TRBV20-1 with TRBJ2-1; 7 nucleotides agree with TRBD1. The CDR3 spans 13 residues. J was trimmed by 6 bases and V by 1 base; bases with no gene match: 3. Germline lookup yields CDR1 DFQATT and CDR2 SNEGSKA (reference sequence). CDR3 sequence: CSARGAGGNEQFF. Written as DNA, the CDR3 is TGCAGTGCTAGAGGGGCAGGGGGCAATGAGCAGTTCTTC.

V is TRBV19 and J is TRBJ2-7, with 7 bases that match TRBD2. Germline CDR1 and CDR2: LNHDA and SQIVND (reference sequence). J gave up 0 bases and V 5 bases, and 7 bases lay outside the gene matches. The CDR3 is made up of 15 amino acids. The CDR3 is CASSLGAGSSYEQYF. The CDR3 bases are TGTGCCAGTAGTCTCGGAGCGGGAAGCTCCTACGAGCAGTACTTC.

This clonotype was counted ten times or more. This sequence joins TRBV10-1 and TRBJ2-1, with TRBD2 matching 10 bases. After removal of 4 bases from V and 6 bases from J, the junction contained 3 bases not matched to a gene. CDR1 WNHNN and CDR2 SYGVQD come from the germline V gene (reference sequence). The CDR3 length is 14 residues. The CDR3 coding sequence is TGCGCCAGCAGTGGAGCGGGAGGGTTCAATGAGCAGTTCTTC. Translating it yields CASSGAGGFNEQFF.

This clonotype has just a few counts. The chain joins TRBV20-1 to TRBJ2-4; D tentatively reads TRBD1 or TRBD2 (7 bases each). Germline V gene sequence: CDR1 DFQATT, CDR2 SNEGSKA (reference sequence). The CDR3 runs to 15 residues. V was pared by 2 bases and J by 6 bases, with 17 bases between. The CDR3 nucleotides are TGCAGTGCTAGACCGGGGCAGGGGGGGAGAAACATTCAGTACTTC. It codes for CSARPGQGGRNIQYF.

This clonotype has more than one count but fewer than ten. The chain links TRBV5-1 to TRBJ2-4; possibly TRBD1 for D (5 bases). This CDR3 is built from 16 residues. CDR1 is SGHRS and CDR2 is YFSETQ in the germline V gene. V was clipped by 4 bases and J by 5 bases, with 19 bases between them. The CDR3 DNA is TGCGCCAGCAGCCCCCAGGTCCAAAGGGGTGAAAACATTCAGTACTTC. It is translated as CASSPQVQRGENIQYF.

V is TRBV20-1 and J is TRBJ2-1, with D possibly TRBD2 on 5 matching bases. In germline, CDR1 is DFQATT, CDR2 SNEGSKA (reference sequence). Trimming took off 2 bases at V and 6 bases at J, with 17 bases between the two ends. The CDR3 runs to 15 residues. The CDR3 DNA is TGCAGTGCTAGACAGGTTTCGGGATACGGCAATGAGCAGTTCTTC. The encoded protein is CSARQVSGYGNEQFF.

Many counts were recorded for this clonotype. The chain uses TRBV6-5 and TRBJ2-3; D possibly corresponds to TRBD2 (5 bases). The germline CDR1 and CDR2 sequences are MNHEY and SVGAGI. The CDR3 has 16 amino acids. Trimming removed 4 bases at V and 7 bases at J, with 21 bases between. CDR3 region: CASSSGNPTSMNTQYF. The CDR3 DNA is TGTGCCAGCAGTTCCGGGAACCCGACGAGCATGAATACGCAGTATTTT.

This clonotype turned up a few times. This sequence joins TRBV20-1 and TRBJ1-5, with D possibly TRBD1 on 5 matching bases. The V end lost 0 bases, the J end lost 3 bases, and 12 bases lay between the germline ends. The CDR3 contains 15 residues. Per germline, CDR1 DFQATT and CDR2 SNEGSKA (reference sequence). The CDR3 loop reads CSARERGPNNQPQHF. In nucleotides, the CDR3 is TGCAGTGCTAGAGAGAGGGGACCTAACAATCAGCCCCAGCATTTT.

This clonotype was seen repeatedly, ten times or more. The V call is TRBV29-1, the J call TRBJ1-5, with a tentative D call TRBD1 (6 bases). The length of the CDR3 is 12 residues. Germline CDR1 is SQVTM and CDR2 is ANQGSEA. Trimming left V 4 bases short and J 3 bases short, with 7 bases between. CDR3 sequence reads: CSVAGANQPQHF. CDR3 coding DNA: TGCAGCGTTGCGGGGGCCAATCAGCCCCAGCATTTT.

To note about this clonotype: A junction end diverges from the germline sequence, so it may reflect a read error. The chain employs TRBV18 and TRBJ1-1; D gene unclear. This CDR3 comprises 13 residues. Germline values: CDR1 KGHSH, CDR2 LQKENI. The CDR3, as DNA: TGTGCCAGCTCACCACTCGGTGAAACTGAATCTTTCTTT. The encoded protein is CASSPLGETESFF. Full variable domain (missing parts from reference TRBV18 and TRBJ1-1): NAGVMQNPRHLVRRRGQEARLRCSPMKGHSHVYWYRQLPEEGLKFMVYLQKENIIDESGMPKERFSAEFPKEGPSILRIQQVVRGDSAAYFCASSPLGETESFFGQGTRLTVV.

V gene TRBV5-4 combines with J gene TRBJ2-3; the match to TRBD2 covers 13 bases. The CDR3 totals 16 residues. CDR1 and CDR2 (germline): SGHNT, YYREEE (reference sequence). The junction had 3 bases not matched to a gene; V was cut back by 1 base and J by 4 bases. DNA of the CDR3: TGTGCCAGCAGCTTGATCGGACTAGCGGGAGCAGATACGCAGTATTTT. It is translated as CASSLIGLAGADTQYF.

The chain couples TRBV5-8 to TRBJ2-2; 8 nucleotides match TRBD2. CDR1 SGHTS and CDR2 YDEGEE come from the germline V gene. The V and J ends lost 1 base and 4 bases, in that order; junction bases with no gene match: 6. This CDR3 contains 16 residues. The CDR3 region is CASSLLRGAVTGELFF. CDR3 in DNA: TGTGCCAGCAGCTTGTTGCGGGGGGCAGTCACCGGGGAGCTGTTTTTT.

Ten or more counts support this clonotype. The V call is TRBV6-1, the J call TRBJ2-1; TRBD2 is a possible D gene (5 bases). The CDR3 contains 16 residues. Germline V gene sequence: CDR1 MNHNS, CDR2 SASEGT. Trimming cost V 2 bases and J 0 bases, with 11 bases left between them. In DNA, the CDR3 is TGTGCCAGCAGTGAACTCCGGGGTAGCTCCTACAATGAGCAGTTCTTC. Encoded protein: CASSELRGSSYNEQFF.

This clonotype was seen only a few times. As DNA, the CDR3 is TGTGCCAGCAGTGAGCTGCTAGCGGGAGTCTACAATGAGCAGTTCTTC. This gives the protein CASSELLAGVYNEQFF. The rearrangement links TRBV25-1 to TRBJ2-1; 10 bases map to TRBD2. Germline CDR1 reads MGHDK; CDR2 reads SYGVNS. The J segment lost 3 bases and the V segment lost 3 bases, leaving 5 bases of the junction unmatched. The length of the CDR3 is 16 residues.

This clonotype was observed a few times. The chain combines TRBV20-1 with TRBJ1-2; D call uncertain. The CDR3 sequence is 11 residues long. The ends were cut back, 4 bases at V and 3 bases at J, with 6 bases in the middle. The V gene's germline CDR1 is DFQATT and CDR2 SNEGSKA (reference sequence). The CDR3 here is CSAKRDYGYTF. The CDR3 DNA reads TGCAGTGCTAAGCGAGACTATGGCTACACCTTC.

This clonotype occurred a few times. This chain connects TRBV6-1 to TRBJ2-7; D not resolved. The CDR3 extends over 16 amino acids. The germline V and J ends were trimmed by 2 bases and 2 bases, with 16 bases remaining between them. Germline CDR1 reads MNHNS; CDR2 reads SASEGT. CDR3 residues: CASSENPRGFAYEQYF. CDR3 sequence (DNA): TGTGCCAGCAGTGAAAACCCTCGTGGGTTCGCCTACGAGCAGTACTTC.

This clonotype was found many times. This chain links TRBV20-1 with TRBJ1-2; 7 nucleotides agree with TRBD1. Germline CDR1 reads DFQATT; CDR2 reads SNEGSKA (reference sequence). This CDR3 comprises 16 residues. The V and J ends lost 5 bases and 1 base, in that order; junction bases with no gene match: 13. CDR3 protein: CSAPGKGAINNYGYTF. CDR3 sequence (DNA): TGCAGTGCTCCGGGGAAGGGGGCAATAAATAACTATGGCTACACCTTC.

This clonotype was seen repeatedly, ten times or more. V usage is TRBV9 and J usage is TRBJ2-2; D unresolved. There are 16 residues in the CDR3. The germline CDR1 and CDR2 sequences are SGDLS and YYNGEE. Trimming took 4 bases from V and 3 from J, leaving 16 bases between them. CDR3 DNA sequence: TGTGCCAGCAGCCCCCAGGTTGGGTTTTACACCGGGGAGCTGTTTTTT. Amino acids: CASSPQVGFYTGELFF.

The rearrangement uses TRBV18 and TRBJ2-2; the match to TRBD1 covers 7 bases. This CDR3 has 15 residues. CDR1 and CDR2 (germline): KGHSH, LQKENI. V was clipped by 3 bases and J by 2 bases; unmatched bases: 3. In DNA form, the CDR3 reads TGTGCCAGCTCACCCCAGGGGGAAAACACCGGGGAGCTGTTTTTT. This translates into CASSPQGENTGELFF.

This clonotype was recorded at least ten times. The chain employs TRBV7-9 and TRBJ2-5; 8 bases align to TRBD2. The CDR3 sequence is 15 residues long. Trimming removed 4 bases from V and 5 bases from J; junction bases left unmatched: 9. Germline V CDR1 and CDR2: SEHNR, FQNEAQ (reference sequence). CDR3 amino acids: CASSYSSGRRETQYF. CDR3 DNA sequence: TGTGCCAGCAGCTATTCTAGCGGGCGACGGGAGACCCAGTACTTC. Looking up the rest from reference TRBV7-9 and TRBJ2-5 gives the full variable domain: DTGVSQNPRHKITKRGQNVTFRCDPISEHNRLYWYRQTLGQGPEFLTYFQNEAQLEKSRLLSDRFSAERPKGSFSTLEIQRTEQGDSAMYLCASSYSSGRRETQYFGPGTRLLVL.